This T cell receptor beta chain is from a study of blood T cell repertoires in COVID-19. Overall study context: Sources were T cells, B-cell-depleted T cells, or PBMCs; the material itself was cDNA or gDNA.

Using immunoSEQ multiplex PCR, the repertoire was profiled, and TCRdb retains in-frame clones only, with some absent. The sample has hundreds of thousands of clones; 85% to 90% are singletons. The J segment lost 4 bases and the V segment lost 4 bases, leaving 12 bases of the junction unmatched. This CDR3 has 16 amino acids. The germline gives CDR1 MGHDK, CDR2 SYGVNS. The V call is TRBV25-1, the J call TRBJ1-2; 7 nucleotides match TRBD1. The sequence derives from a woman between 50 and 59 years old in a cohort exposed to, infected with or recovered from COVID-19 (not recorded which). Sequencing used PBMCs or T cells enriched from blood (not recorded which). This chain's CDR3 is CASSAPGGLGVYGYTF. The CDR3 region has the DNA TGTGCCAGCAGTGCCCCAGGGGGGCTTGGTGTCTATGGCTACACCTTC.